This TCR beta chain appears in the sequencing data of a study of T-cell memory formation after mild COVID-19. Study information: TCR clusters were largely donor specific. Whole-study findings and limits: Clones from the second wave (peaking day 37) had unconfirmed SARS-CoV-2 specificity. Pre-infection memory showed some responding clones, and this suggested that cross-reactive memory joined.

The V end was cut by 2 bases, the J end by 9 bases, with 8 bases between. The CDR3 runs to 12 residues. Germline CDR1 is MNHEY and CDR2 is SVGAGI. TCRdb re-analysed the 5' RACE reads in MiXCR, keeping a single row per CDR3 protein. The sample records over 50,000 distinct CDR3 sequences, approximately 9% being singletons. This clonotype has only a few counts. The antigen remains unidentified. The source is an adult woman who had mild COVID-19 (a few samples of this study predate the infection). Cell type and time point are not known. The rearrangement uses TRBV6-5 and TRBJ2-1, with D unclear. Material: PBMCs or a T cell subset sorted from them (not recorded which). The DNA of the CDR3 is TGTGCCAGCAGTTACGTTCCGGGTGAGCAGTTCTTC. Protein product: CASSYVPGEQFF.